The source of this T cell receptor (beta chain) is a study of blood T cells in healthy people across ages. Study-wide background: Using template switching, researchers captured about one barcoded beta molecule for each two T cells.

The CDR3 has 16 amino acids. Germline values: CDR1 SGHTA, CDR2 FQGNSA. Deletions cut 1 base from V and 4 bases from J, with 13 bases between. Then a second PCR, running roughly 7 to 11 cycles, was carried out with a sample-barcoded 5' primer and a J-beta primer mix. Every single cDNA molecule received a tag from a template-switch adaptor with 12 random nucleotides. Sequencing of every sample gave 2.5 million or more CDR3-containing paired-end reads. TCRdb independently ran MiXCR on the 5' RACE reads; one entry per CDR3 protein. The sample lists about 670,000 distinct CDR3 sequences, approximately 40% occurring once.

The receptor was derived from an elderly man in good health. The sequenced sample consisted of blood. The J gene is TRBJ2-2, the V gene TRBV7-2; no reliable D call. The CDR3 reads CASSLGRGSGTGELFF. The CDR3 bases are TGTGCCAGCAGCTTAGGGCGCGGATCGGGCACCGGGGAGCTGTTTTTT.